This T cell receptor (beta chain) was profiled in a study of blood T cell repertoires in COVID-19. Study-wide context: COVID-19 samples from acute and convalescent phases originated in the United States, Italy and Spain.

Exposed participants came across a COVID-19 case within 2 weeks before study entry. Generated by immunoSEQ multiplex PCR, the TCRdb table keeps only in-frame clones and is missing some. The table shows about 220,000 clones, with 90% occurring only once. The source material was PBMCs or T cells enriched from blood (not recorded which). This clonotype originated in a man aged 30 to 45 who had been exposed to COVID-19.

The DNA for the CDR3 is TGTGCCAGTAGTTATTCGGGGGGCCGGACCTACGAGCAGTACTTC. It is translated as CASSYSGGRTYEQYF. This rearrangement joins TRBV19 to TRBJ2-7, with D possibly matching TRBD2 (7 bases). The CDR3 runs 15 residues. Germline CDR1 is LNHDA and CDR2 is SQIVND (reference sequence). Trimming removed 5 bases from V and 2 bases from J, with 16 bases in between.